This T cell receptor beta chain was profiled in a study of T cells after somatic rescue of genetic block (dated by TCRdb to between 2020 and 2021). For the wider study: What the study looked at was long-term robustness, specifically in a T-cell system that came about through somatic rescue of a genetic block in T-cell development.

Library preparation used the immunoSEQ multiplex PCR assay. TCRdb carries this immuneACCESS record with in-frame sequences only. Its versions omit some clonotypes, under half of them owing to an unresolved V gene in the studies checked, with the rest unexplained. The sample includes just over 8,000 clones, with 80% observed a single time. The top ten constitute roughly 27% of the sample. To note about this clone: Which antigen it targets is not known. No much larger clone exists at a distance of one base, and base qualities are not known.

Per the germline V gene, SGHTA is the CDR1 and FQGNSA is the CDR2. V is shortened by 5 bases, J by 6 bases, and the region joining them spans 5 bases. Including cysteine and phenylalanine, the CDR3 has 11 amino acids. The read is trimmed to its CDR3 DNA, 33 bases read in frame from base 1. The receptor's source is a boy aged 10-17 years. The chain employs TRBV7-2 and TRBJ2-1; too little of a D gene remains to name it. Sequencing input: peripheral blood mononuclear cells (PBMCs). The DNA is TGTGCCAGCAGCAGAACCAATGAGCAGTTCTTC. It is translated as CASSRTNEQFF.